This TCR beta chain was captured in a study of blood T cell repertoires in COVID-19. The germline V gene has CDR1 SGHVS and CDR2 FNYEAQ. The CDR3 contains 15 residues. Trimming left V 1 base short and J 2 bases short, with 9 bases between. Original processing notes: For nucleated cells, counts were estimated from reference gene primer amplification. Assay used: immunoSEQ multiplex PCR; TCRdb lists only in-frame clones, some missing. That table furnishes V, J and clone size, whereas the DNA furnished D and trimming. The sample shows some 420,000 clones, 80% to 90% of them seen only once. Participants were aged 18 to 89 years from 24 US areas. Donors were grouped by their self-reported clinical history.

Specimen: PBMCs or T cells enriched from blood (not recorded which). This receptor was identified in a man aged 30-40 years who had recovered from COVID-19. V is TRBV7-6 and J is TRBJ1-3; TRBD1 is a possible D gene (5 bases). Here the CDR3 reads CASSLGVGAGNTIYF. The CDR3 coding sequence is TGTGCCAGCAGCTTAGGGGTAGGGGCTGGAAACACCATATATTTT.